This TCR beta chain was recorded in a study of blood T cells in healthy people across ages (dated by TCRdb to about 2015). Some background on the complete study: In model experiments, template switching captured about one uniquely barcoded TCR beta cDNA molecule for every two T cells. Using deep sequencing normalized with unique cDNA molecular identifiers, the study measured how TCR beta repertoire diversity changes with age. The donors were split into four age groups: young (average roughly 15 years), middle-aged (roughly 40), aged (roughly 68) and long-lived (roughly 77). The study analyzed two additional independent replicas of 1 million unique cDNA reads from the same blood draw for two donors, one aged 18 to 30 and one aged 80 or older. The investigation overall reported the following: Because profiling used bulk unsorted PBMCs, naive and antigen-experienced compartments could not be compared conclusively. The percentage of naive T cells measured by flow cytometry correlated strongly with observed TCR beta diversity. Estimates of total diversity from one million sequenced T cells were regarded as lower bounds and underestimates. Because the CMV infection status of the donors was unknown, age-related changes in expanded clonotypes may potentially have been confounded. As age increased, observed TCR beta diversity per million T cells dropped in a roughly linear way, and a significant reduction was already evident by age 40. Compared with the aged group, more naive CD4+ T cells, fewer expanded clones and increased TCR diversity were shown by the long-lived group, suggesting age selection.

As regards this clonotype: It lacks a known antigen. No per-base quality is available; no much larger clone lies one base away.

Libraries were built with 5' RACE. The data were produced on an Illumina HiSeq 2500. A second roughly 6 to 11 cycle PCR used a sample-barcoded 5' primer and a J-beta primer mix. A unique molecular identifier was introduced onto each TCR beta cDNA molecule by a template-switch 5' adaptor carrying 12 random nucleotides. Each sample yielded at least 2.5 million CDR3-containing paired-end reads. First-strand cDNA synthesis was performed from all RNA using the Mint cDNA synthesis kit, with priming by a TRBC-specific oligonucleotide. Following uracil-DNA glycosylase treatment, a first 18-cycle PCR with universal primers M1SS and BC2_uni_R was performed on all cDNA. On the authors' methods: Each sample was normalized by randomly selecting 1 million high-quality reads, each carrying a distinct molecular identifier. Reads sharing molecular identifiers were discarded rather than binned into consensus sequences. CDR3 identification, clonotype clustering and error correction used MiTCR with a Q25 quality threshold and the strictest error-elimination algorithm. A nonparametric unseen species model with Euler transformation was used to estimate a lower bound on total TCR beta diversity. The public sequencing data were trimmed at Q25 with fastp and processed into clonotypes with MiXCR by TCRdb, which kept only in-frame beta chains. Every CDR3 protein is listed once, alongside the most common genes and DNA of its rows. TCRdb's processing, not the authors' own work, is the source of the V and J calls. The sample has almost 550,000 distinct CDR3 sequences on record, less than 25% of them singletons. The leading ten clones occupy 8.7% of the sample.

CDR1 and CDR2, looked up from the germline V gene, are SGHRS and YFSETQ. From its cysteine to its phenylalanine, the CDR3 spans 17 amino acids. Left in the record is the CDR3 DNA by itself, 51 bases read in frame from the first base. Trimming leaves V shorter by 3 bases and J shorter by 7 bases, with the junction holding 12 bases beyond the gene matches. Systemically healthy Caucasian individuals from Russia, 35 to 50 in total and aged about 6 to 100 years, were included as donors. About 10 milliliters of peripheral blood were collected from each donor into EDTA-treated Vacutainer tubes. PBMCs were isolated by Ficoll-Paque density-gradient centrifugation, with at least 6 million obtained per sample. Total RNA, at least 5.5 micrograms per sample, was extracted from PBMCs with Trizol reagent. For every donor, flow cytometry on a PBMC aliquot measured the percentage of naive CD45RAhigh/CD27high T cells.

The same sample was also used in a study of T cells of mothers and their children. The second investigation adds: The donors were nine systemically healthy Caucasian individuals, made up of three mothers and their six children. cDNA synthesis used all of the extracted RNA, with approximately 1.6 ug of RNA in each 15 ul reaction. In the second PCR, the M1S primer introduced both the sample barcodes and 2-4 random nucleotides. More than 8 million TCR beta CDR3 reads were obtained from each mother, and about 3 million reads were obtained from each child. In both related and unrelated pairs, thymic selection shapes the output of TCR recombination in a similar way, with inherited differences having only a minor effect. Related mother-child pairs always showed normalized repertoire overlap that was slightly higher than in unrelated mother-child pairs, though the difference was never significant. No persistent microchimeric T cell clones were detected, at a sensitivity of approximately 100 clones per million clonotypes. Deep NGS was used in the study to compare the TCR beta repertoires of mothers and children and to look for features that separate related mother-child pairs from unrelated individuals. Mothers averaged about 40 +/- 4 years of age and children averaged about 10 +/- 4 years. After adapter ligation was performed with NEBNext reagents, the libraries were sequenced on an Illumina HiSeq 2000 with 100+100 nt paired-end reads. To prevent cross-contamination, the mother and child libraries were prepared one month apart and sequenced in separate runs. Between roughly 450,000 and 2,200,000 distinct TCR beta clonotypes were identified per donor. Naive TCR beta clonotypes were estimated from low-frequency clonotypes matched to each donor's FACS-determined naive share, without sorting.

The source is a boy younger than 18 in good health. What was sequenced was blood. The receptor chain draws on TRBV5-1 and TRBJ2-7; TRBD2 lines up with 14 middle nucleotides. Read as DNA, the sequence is TGCGCCAGCAGCTCTGGGACTAGCGGGGGCTCGTTTCGGGAGCAGTACTTC. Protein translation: CASSSGTSGGSFREQYF.